What follows is one T cell receptor beta chain and its context. Its antigen is not identified. Germline trimming cut 4 bases from V and 6 bases from J; bases unmatched to any gene: 3. Germline CDR1 reads SGHTA; CDR2 reads FQGNSA. The CDR3 loop spans 16 amino acids. The data were obtained in a study of T cell responses to AZD1222 COVID-19 vaccine. Study-wide points: Reportedly, close to half of spike-specific TCRs are directed against unmutated variant regions. Increases in Spike-specific TCR breadth and depth were seen after two AZD1222 doses. Recipients of AZD1222 seropositive at baseline numbered only six or seven. Repertoire samples came only from after the peak T cell response.

The repertoire was sequenced with immunoSEQ multiplex PCR; TCRdb's copy has only in-frame clones and lacks some. The data contain more than 100,000 clones, 80% to 90% of them singletons. Sequenced material: peripheral blood, taken on day 0 of AZD1222 vaccination. This sequence was found in an adult in good health. The V and J genes are TRBV7-2 and TRBJ2-1, with 16 bases identical to TRBD2. Written as DNA, the CDR3 is TGTGCCAGCAGCTACGGGACTAGCGGGAGGGCCAATGAGCAGTTCTTC. Translated, it gives CASSYGTSGRANEQFF.